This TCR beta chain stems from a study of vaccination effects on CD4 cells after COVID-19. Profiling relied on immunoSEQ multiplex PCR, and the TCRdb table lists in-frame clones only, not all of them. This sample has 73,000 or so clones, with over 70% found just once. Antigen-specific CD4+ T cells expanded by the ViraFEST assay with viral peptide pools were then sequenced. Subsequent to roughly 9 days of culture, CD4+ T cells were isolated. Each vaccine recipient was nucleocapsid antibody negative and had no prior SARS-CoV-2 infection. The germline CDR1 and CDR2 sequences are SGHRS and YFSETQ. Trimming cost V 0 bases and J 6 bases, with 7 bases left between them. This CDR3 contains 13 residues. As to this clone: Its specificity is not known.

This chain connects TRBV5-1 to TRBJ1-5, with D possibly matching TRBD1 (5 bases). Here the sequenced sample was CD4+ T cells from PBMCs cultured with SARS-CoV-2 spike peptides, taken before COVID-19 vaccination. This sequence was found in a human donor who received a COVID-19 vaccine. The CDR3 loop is CASSLGGAQPQHF. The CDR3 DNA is TGCGCCAGCAGCTTGGGCGGGGCTCAGCCCCAGCATTTT.